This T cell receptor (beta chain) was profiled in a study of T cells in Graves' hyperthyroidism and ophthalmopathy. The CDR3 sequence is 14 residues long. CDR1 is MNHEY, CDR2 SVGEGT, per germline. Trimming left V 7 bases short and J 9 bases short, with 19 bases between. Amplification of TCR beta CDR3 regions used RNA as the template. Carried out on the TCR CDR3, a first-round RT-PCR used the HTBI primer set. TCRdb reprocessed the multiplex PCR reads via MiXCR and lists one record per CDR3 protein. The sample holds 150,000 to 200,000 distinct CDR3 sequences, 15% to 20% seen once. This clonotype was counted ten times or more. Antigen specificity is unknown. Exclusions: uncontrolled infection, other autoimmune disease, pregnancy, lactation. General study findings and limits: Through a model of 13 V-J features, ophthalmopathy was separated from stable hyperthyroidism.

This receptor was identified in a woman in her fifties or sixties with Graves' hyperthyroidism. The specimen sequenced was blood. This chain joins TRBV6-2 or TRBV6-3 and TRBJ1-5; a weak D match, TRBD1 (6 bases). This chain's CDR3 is CASTLQGSILPQHF. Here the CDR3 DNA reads TGTGCCAGCACCCTACAGGGCTCAATTTTGCCCCAGCATTTT.